The text below deals with one T cell receptor beta chain. Its matching antigen is unknown. These data are taken from a study of T cells in Graves' hyperthyroidism and ophthalmopathy. Overall study results and limits: A model built on 13 V-J features separated ophthalmopathy from stable hyperthyroidism.

Amplification yielded TCR beta CDR3 regions, with RNA transcripts as the source. RT-PCR in the first round (using the HTBI primer set) targeted the TCR CDR3. TCRdb re-called the multiplex PCR reads through MiXCR, storing one row per CDR3 protein. Among roughly 380,000 distinct CDR3 sequences listed, approximately 15% were seen once. This receptor was identified in a woman aged 55-75 years with Graves' hyperthyroidism. Sequencing input: blood.

CDR3 sequence: CASSVGSGMGLVYEQYF. The DNA for the CDR3 is TGTGCCAGCAGCGTAGGATCGGGGATGGGATTGGTCTACGAGCAGTACTTC. The rearrangement uses TRBV9 and TRBJ2-7, with D possibly matching TRBD2 (5 bases). V was clipped by 0 bases and J by 3 bases, with 19 bases between them. The CDR3 length is 17 residues. Germline CDR1 and CDR2: SGDLS and YYNGEE.